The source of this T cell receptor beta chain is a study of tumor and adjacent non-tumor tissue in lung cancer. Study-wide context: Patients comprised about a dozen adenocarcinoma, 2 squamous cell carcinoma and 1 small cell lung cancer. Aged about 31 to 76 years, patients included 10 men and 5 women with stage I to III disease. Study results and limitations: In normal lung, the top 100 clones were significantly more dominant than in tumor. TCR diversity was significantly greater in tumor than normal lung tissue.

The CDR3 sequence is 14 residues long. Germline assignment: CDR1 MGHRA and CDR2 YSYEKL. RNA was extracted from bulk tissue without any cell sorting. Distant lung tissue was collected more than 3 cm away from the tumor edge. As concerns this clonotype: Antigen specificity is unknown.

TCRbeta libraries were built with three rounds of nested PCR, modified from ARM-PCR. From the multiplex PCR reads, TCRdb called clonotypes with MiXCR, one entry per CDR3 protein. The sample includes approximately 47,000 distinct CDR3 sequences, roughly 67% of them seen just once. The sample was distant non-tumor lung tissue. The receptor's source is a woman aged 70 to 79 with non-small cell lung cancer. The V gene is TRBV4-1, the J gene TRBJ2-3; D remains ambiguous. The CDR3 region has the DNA TGCGTCAACAGCCAAGATACTATCACAGATACGCAGTATTTT. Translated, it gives CVNSQDTITDTQYF.